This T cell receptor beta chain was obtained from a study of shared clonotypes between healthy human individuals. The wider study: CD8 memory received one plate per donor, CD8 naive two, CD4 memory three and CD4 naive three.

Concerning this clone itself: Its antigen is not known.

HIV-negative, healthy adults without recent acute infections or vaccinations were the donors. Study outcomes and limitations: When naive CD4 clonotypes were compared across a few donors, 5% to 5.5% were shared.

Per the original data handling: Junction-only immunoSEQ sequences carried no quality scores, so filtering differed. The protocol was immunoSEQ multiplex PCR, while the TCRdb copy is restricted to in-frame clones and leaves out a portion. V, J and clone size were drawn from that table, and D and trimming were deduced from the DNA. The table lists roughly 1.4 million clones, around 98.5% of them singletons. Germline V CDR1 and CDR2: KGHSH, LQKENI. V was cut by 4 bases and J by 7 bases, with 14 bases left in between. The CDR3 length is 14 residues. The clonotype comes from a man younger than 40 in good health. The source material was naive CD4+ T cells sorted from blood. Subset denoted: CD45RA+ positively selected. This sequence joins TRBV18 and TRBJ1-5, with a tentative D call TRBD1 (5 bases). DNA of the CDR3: TGTGCCAGCTCACAGGGGACCTCTAACCAGCCCCAGCATTTT. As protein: CASSQGTSNQPQHF. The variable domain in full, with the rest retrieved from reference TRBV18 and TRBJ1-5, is NAGVMQNPRHLVRRRGQEARLRCSPMKGHSHVYWYRQLPEEGLKFMVYLQKENIIDESGMPKERFSAEFPKEGPSILRIQQVVRGDSAAYFCASSQGTSNQPQHFGDGTRLSIL.